This TCR beta chain was recovered during a study of regulatory T cells. Study-wide results and caveats: Regulatory T cells showed the strongest V-J pair restriction and V/J gene skewing among patient repertoires. Restriction of the Treg repertoire varied, most prominent in the two most severe patients. Compared with autologous conventional CD4+ cells and control regulatory cells, CD3G-deficient regulatory T cells showed reduced diversity.

Autoimmunity was present in every CD3G-deficient patient, worse in two. In regard to this clone: Its antigen remains unidentified. The junction does not match germline at one end; this may be a read error.

Amplification used 52 TRBV primers and 13 TRBJ primers. Libraries were prepared by immunoSEQ multiplex PCR; TCRdb keeps only in-frame clonotypes and omits some of them. This table has 3,500 to 4,500 clones, about 91% appearing once. Sequencing was done on a sample of CD4+ Tregs sorted from blood. The receptor's source is a child younger than 10 with CD3G deficiency.

CDR3 sequence reads: CASSLPRRASLLPASSVF. The CDR3 DNA reads as TGTGCCAGCAGTTTGCCCCGCCGGGCCAGTTTACTCCCCGCTTCGTCCGTCTTC. The gene calls are TRBV28 and TRBJ2-1; D gene uncertain. Looked up from germline, CDR1 is MDHEN and CDR2 is SYDVKM. CDR3 length equals 18 residues.